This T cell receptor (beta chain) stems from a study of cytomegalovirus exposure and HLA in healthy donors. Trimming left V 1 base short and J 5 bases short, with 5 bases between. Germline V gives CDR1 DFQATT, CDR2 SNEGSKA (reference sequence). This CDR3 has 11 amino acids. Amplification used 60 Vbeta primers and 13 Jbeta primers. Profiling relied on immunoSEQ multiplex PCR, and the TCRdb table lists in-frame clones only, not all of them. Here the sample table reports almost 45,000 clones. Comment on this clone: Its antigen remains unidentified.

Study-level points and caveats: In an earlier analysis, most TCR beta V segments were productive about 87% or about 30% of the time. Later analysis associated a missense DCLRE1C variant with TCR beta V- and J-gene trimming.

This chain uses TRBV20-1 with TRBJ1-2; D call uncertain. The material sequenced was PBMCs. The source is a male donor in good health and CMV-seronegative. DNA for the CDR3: TGCAGTGCTAGAGTTCGTTATGGCTACACCTTC. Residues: CSARVRYGYTF.